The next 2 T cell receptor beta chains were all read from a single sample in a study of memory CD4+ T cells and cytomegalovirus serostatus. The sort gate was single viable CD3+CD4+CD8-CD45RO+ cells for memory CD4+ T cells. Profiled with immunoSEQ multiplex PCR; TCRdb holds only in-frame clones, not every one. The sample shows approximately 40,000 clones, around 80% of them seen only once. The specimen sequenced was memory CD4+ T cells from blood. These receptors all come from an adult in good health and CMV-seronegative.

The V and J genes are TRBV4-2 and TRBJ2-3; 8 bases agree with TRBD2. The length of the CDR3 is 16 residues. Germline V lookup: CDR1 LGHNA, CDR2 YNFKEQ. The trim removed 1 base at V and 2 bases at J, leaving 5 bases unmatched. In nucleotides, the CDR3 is TGTGCCAGCAGCCAAGTGTCACTAGCGGTCACAGATACGCAGTATTTT. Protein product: CASSQVSLAVTDTQYF.

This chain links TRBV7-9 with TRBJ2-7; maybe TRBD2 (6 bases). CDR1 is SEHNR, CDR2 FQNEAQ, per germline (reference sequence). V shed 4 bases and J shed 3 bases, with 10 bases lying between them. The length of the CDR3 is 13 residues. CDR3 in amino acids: CASSSGASYEQYF. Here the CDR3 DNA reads TGTGCCAGCAGCTCGGGAGCCAGCTACGAGCAGTACTTC.